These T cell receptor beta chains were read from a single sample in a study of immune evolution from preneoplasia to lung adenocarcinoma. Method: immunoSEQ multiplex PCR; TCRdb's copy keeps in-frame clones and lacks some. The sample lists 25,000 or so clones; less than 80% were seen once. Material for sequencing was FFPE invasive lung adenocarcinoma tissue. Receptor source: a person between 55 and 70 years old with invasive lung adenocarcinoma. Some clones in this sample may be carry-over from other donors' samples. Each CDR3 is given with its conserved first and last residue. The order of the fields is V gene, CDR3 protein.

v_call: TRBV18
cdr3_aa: CASSQGDTEAFF

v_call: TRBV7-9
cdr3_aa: CASSSPSSLSTDTQYF

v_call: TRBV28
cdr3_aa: CASSPSDWDRGHEQYF

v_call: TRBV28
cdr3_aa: CASSRYIGPGLAHEQFF

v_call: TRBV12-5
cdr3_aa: CASGLEGEGLRSYNEQFF

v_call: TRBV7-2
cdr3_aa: CATRRGGVHTEAFF

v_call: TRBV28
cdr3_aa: CASSLRGQPQHF

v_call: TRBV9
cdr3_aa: CASSLPGGRGDTQYF

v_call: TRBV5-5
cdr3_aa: CASSRGFQPEAFF

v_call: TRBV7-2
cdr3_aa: CASSTDQGLPQHF

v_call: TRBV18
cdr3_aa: CASSPPMRQGANIQYF

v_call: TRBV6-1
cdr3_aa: CASSEEPPLAAGANVLTF

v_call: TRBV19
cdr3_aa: CASSIVHRGPLDEQYF

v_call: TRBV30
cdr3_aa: CAWSPGGNADTQYF

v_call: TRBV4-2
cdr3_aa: CASSQDLAGAVIQETQYF

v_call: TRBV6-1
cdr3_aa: CASTLIGGNTIYF

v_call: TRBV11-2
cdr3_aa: CASSFSLLAARTGELFF

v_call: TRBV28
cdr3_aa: CASSLVGAQYF

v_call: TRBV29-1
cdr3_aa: CSVDRGNTDTQYF

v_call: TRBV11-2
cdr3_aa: CASSPGGQGKVNTEAFF

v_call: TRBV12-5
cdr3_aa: CASGYGAQETQYF

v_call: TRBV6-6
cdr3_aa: CASSLLASSYEQYF

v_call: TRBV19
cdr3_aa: CAASGSIVLNTGELFF

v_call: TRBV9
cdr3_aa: CASSRGGTTGNTIYF